Listed below are T cell receptor beta chains from one sample, sequenced in a study of blood T cell repertoires in COVID-19. Generated by immunoSEQ multiplex PCR, the TCRdb table keeps only in-frame clones and is missing some. The table records tens of thousands of clones, about four fifths of them present only once. The sample consisted of peripheral blood. The source of these receptors is a human donor in a cohort sampled during active COVID-19. The CDR3 runs from the conserved cysteine through the conserved F or W. Each record gives: D gene, clone size, V gene, J gene, CDR3 DNA, CDR3 protein. A D gene is named only where the DNA matches it firmly. Rows give clone size only sometimes, using once, few, many, or a class for an expanded clone.

d_call: TRBD2
clone_size: -
v_call: TRBV3-1/TRBV3-2
j_call: TRBJ2-1
cdr3_nt: TGTGCCAGCAGCCAAGCGGGACTAGCGGAGTACAATGAGCAGTTCTTC
cdr3_aa: CASSQAGLAEYNEQFF

d_call: TRBD1
clone_size: few
v_call: TRBV2
j_call: TRBJ1-5
cdr3_nt: TGTGCCAGCAGTGGACAGGGGGGGGGCAATCAGCCCCAGCATTTT
cdr3_aa: CASSGQGGGNQPQHF

d_call: TRBD1
clone_size: once
v_call: TRBV2
j_call: TRBJ2-7
cdr3_nt: TGTGCCAGCGGGACAGTGGGGTCCTACGAGCAGTACTTC
cdr3_aa: CASGTVGSYEQYF

d_call: -
clone_size: -
v_call: TRBV5-1
j_call: TRBJ1-5
cdr3_nt: TGCGCCAGCAGCTTGGGCCAGGGGCCAAATCAGCCCCAGCATTTT
cdr3_aa: CASSLGQGPNQPQHF

d_call: TRBD2
clone_size: -
v_call: TRBV6-1
j_call: TRBJ2-1
cdr3_nt: TGTGCCAGCAGTGAATACGGGCTAGCGGGAGGGTTGGGTGAGCAGTTCTTC
cdr3_aa: CASSEYGLAGGLGEQFF

d_call: -
clone_size: once
v_call: TRBV7-2
j_call: TRBJ1-4
cdr3_nt: TGTGCCAGCAGCCGAGTAGGGGGTGAAAAACTGTTTTTT
cdr3_aa: CASSRVGGEKLFF

d_call: TRBD2
clone_size: -
v_call: TRBV30
j_call: TRBJ2-7
cdr3_nt: TGTGCCTGGAGTGGGGGACTAGCGGGAGACGAGCAGTACTTC
cdr3_aa: CAWSGGLAGDEQYF

d_call: TRBD2
clone_size: -
v_call: TRBV5-1
j_call: TRBJ2-2
cdr3_nt: TGCGCCAGCAGCTTAGACTTAGCGGGAGGGCCTGAATCCGGGGAGCTGTTTTTT
cdr3_aa: CASSLDLAGGPESGELFF

d_call: -
clone_size: -
v_call: TRBV6-5
j_call: TRBJ1-2
cdr3_nt: TGTGCCAGCAGTCACACAACCTATGGCTACACCTTC
cdr3_aa: CASSHTTYGYTF

d_call: -
clone_size: few
v_call: TRBV12-5
j_call: TRBJ2-2
cdr3_nt: TGTGCTAGTGGTGTGTCCACAGGGGGGGACACCGGGGAGCTGTTTTTT
cdr3_aa: CASGVSTGGDTGELFF

d_call: TRBD2
clone_size: -
v_call: TRBV15
j_call: TRBJ2-2
cdr3_nt: TGTGCCACCAGCAAAGCGGGGCCCGGGGAGCTGTTTTTT
cdr3_aa: CATSKAGPGELFF

d_call: -
clone_size: once
v_call: TRBV5-1
j_call: TRBJ2-3
cdr3_nt: TGCGCCAGCAGCTTGCAGGGACAAGATACGCAGTATTTT
cdr3_aa: CASSLQGQDTQYF

d_call: TRBD1
clone_size: -
v_call: TRBV3-1/TRBV3-2
j_call: TRBJ2-7
cdr3_nt: TGTGCCAGCAGCCCGGCGACAGGGTCTTACGAGCAGTACTTC
cdr3_aa: CASSPATGSYEQYF

d_call: -
clone_size: -
v_call: TRBV6-2/TRBV6-3
j_call: TRBJ2-5
cdr3_nt: TGTGCCAGCAGTTCGGGGTTGGATATAAGGAAGACCCAGTACTTC
cdr3_aa: CASSSGLDIRKTQYF

d_call: -
clone_size: -
v_call: TRBV7-9
j_call: TRBJ2-3
cdr3_nt: TGTGCCAGCAGGGGCGACAGACTTTGGACAGATACGCAGTATTTT
cdr3_aa: CASRGDRLWTDTQYF

d_call: TRBD1
clone_size: -
v_call: TRBV7-9
j_call: TRBJ2-1
cdr3_nt: TGTGCCAGCAGCCCGAACAGGGGGGAGGCCTACAATGAGCAGTTCTTC
cdr3_aa: CASSPNRGEAYNEQFF

d_call: -
clone_size: -
v_call: TRBV10-3
j_call: TRBJ1-2
cdr3_nt: TGTGCCATCAGTGAGTCGATCGCAGCTAACTATGGCTACACCTTC
cdr3_aa: CAISESIAANYGYTF

d_call: -
clone_size: -
v_call: TRBV24-1
j_call: TRBJ2-7
cdr3_nt: TGTGCCACCAGTCATGGTAAGGGTGACAGGTACGAGCAGTACTTC
cdr3_aa: CATSHGKGDRYEQYF

d_call: -
clone_size: -
v_call: TRBV28
j_call: TRBJ2-2
cdr3_nt: TGTGCCAGCAGACCTCGGGGGTGGACCGGGGAGCTGTTTTTT
cdr3_aa: CASRPRGWTGELFF

d_call: TRBD1
clone_size: few
v_call: TRBV5-1
j_call: TRBJ2-1
cdr3_nt: TGCGCCAGCCACGACAGGGCGAAATACAATGAGCAGTTCTTC
cdr3_aa: CASHDRAKYNEQFF

d_call: -
clone_size: -
v_call: TRBV7-6
j_call: TRBJ2-2
cdr3_nt: TGTGCCAGCAGCTTAGTCGGGGTCGCCGGGGAGCTGTTTTTT
cdr3_aa: CASSLVGVAGELFF

d_call: -
clone_size: -
v_call: TRBV18
j_call: TRBJ2-6
cdr3_nt: TGTGCCAGCTCATCCGAAGGAGCCTCTGGGGCCAACGTCCTGACTTTC
cdr3_aa: CASSSEGASGANVLTF

d_call: TRBD2
clone_size: -
v_call: TRBV11-1
j_call: TRBJ2-3
cdr3_nt: TGTGCCAGCAGCTTAACAAAGCGGGAGGGCCGGGATACGCAGTATTTT
cdr3_aa: CASSLTKREGRDTQYF

d_call: TRBD1
clone_size: -
v_call: TRBV11-3
j_call: TRBJ2-2
cdr3_nt: TGTGCCAGCAGCCCTCAGGGGGCTGGCACCGGGGAGCTGTTTTTT
cdr3_aa: CASSPQGAGTGELFF

d_call: TRBD2
clone_size: -
v_call: TRBV5-1
j_call: TRBJ2-7
cdr3_nt: TGCGCCAGCAGCCCCCGCGGGACTAGCGGGAGTTCCTCCTACGAGCAGTACTTC
cdr3_aa: CASSPRGTSGSSSYEQYF

d_call: -
clone_size: once
v_call: TRBV11-3
j_call: TRBJ1-6
cdr3_nt: TGTGCCAGCAGCTCCGGACAATCTAATTCACCCCTCCACTTT
cdr3_aa: CASSSGQSNSPLHF

d_call: TRBD2
clone_size: -
v_call: TRBV14
j_call: TRBJ2-1
cdr3_nt: TGTGCCAGCAGCCCTTATCCGGGGACTAGCGGGAGGAATGAGCAGTTCTTC
cdr3_aa: CASSPYPGTSGRNEQFF

d_call: -
clone_size: -
v_call: TRBV2
j_call: TRBJ2-7
cdr3_nt: TGTGCCGGGAGTCTAACCAGAGGGGGCTCCTACGAGCAGTACTTC
cdr3_aa: CAGSLTRGGSYEQYF

d_call: TRBD2
clone_size: -
v_call: TRBV6-5
j_call: TRBJ2-7
cdr3_nt: TGTGCCAGTTTCGGGGGGGACCGCTACGAGCAGTACTTC
cdr3_aa: CASFGGDRYEQYF

d_call: TRBD2
clone_size: -
v_call: TRBV15
j_call: TRBJ2-3
cdr3_nt: TGTGCCACCAGCAGAGCGGATCGACTAGCGGGGGATACGCAGTATTTT
cdr3_aa: CATSRADRLAGDTQYF

d_call: TRBD2
clone_size: -
v_call: TRBV7-2
j_call: TRBJ2-2
cdr3_nt: TGTGCCAGCAGCAAAGTGGGAGGGGACACCGGGGAGCTGTTTTTT
cdr3_aa: CASSKVGGDTGELFF

d_call: -
clone_size: -
v_call: TRBV27
j_call: TRBJ1-1
cdr3_nt: TGTGCCAGCAGTTTAAACAGGGCGACCACTGAAGCTTTCTTT
cdr3_aa: CASSLNRATTEAFF

d_call: -
clone_size: -
v_call: TRBV6-5
j_call: TRBJ1-6
cdr3_nt: TGTGCCAGCATCCCGACAGGCGCGAATTCACCCCTCCACTTT
cdr3_aa: CASIPTGANSPLHF

d_call: -
clone_size: -
v_call: TRBV7-2
j_call: TRBJ1-1
cdr3_nt: TGTGCCAGCAGCTCGTATAGGTCGTCGCGGGCTGAAGCTTTCTTT
cdr3_aa: CASSSYRSSRAEAFF

d_call: TRBD1
clone_size: -
v_call: TRBV4-1
j_call: TRBJ2-7
cdr3_nt: TGCGCTAGCAGCCGGCCGTACAGGGGCCTCTACGAGCAGTACTTC
cdr3_aa: CASSRPYRGLYEQYF

d_call: TRBD1
clone_size: -
v_call: TRBV4-2
j_call: TRBJ2-1
cdr3_nt: TGTGCCAGCAGCCAACCGGGACAGGGTTACAATGAGCAGTTCTTC
cdr3_aa: CASSQPGQGYNEQFF

d_call: -
clone_size: -
v_call: TRBV6-2/TRBV6-3
j_call: TRBJ2-3
cdr3_nt: TGTGCCAGCAGTTACTCCAGGGTCACAGATACGCAGTATTTT
cdr3_aa: CASSYSRVTDTQYF

d_call: -
clone_size: -
v_call: TRBV11-2
j_call: TRBJ2-3
cdr3_nt: TGTGCCAGCAGCTTAGATCCTCCAGATACGCAGTATTTT
cdr3_aa: CASSLDPPDTQYF

d_call: -
clone_size: -
v_call: TRBV21-1
j_call: TRBJ2-5
cdr3_nt: TGTGCCAGCAGCCAGAGGTTAAGCAGGGGGCTCACAGAGACCCAGTACTTC
cdr3_aa: CASSQRLSRGLTETQYF

d_call: -
clone_size: -
v_call: TRBV7-9
j_call: TRBJ2-1
cdr3_nt: TGTGCCAGCAGCGTGGACAGCTCCTACAATGAGCAGTTCTTC
cdr3_aa: CASSVDSSYNEQFF

d_call: -
clone_size: -
v_call: TRBV14
j_call: TRBJ2-2
cdr3_nt: TGTGCCAGCAGGGGGCTCGGTTCCGGGGAGCTGTTTTTT
cdr3_aa: CASRGLGSGELFF

d_call: TRBD2
clone_size: -
v_call: TRBV11-2
j_call: TRBJ2-2
cdr3_nt: TGTGCCAGCAGACTAGCGTCCGGGGAGCTGTTTTTT
cdr3_aa: CASRLASGELFF

d_call: TRBD1
clone_size: -
v_call: TRBV19
j_call: TRBJ1-3
cdr3_nt: TGTGCCAGTAGGGCAGGGGGCACTGGAAACACCATATATTTT
cdr3_aa: CASRAGGTGNTIYF

d_call: -
clone_size: few
v_call: TRBV27
j_call: TRBJ2-1
cdr3_nt: TGTGCCAGCAGGACCCAGGGGAGTGAGCAGTTCTTC
cdr3_aa: CASRTQGSEQFF

d_call: -
clone_size: -
v_call: TRBV7-9
j_call: TRBJ2-1
cdr3_nt: TGTGCCAGCAGCTTAGATAGCTACAATGAGCAGTTCTTC
cdr3_aa: CASSLDSYNEQFF

d_call: TRBD2
clone_size: -
v_call: TRBV7-2
j_call: TRBJ2-1
cdr3_nt: TGTGCCAGCAGCTTAGACCCTAGCGGGAGAAATGAGCAGTTCTTC
cdr3_aa: CASSLDPSGRNEQFF

d_call: TRBD2
clone_size: -
v_call: TRBV18
j_call: TRBJ2-5
cdr3_nt: TGTGCCAGCTCACCCCCGTTTAAGGGACTACCGGGACTAGCGGGAGCTAAGTCAAAGGAGACCCAGTACTTC
cdr3_aa: CASSPPFKGLPGLAGAKSKETQYF

d_call: TRBD1
clone_size: -
v_call: TRBV5-4
j_call: TRBJ2-1
cdr3_nt: TGTGCCAGCAGTTTTCCGCCGGGACAGGGGATGAATGAGCAGTTCTTC
cdr3_aa: CASSFPPGQGMNEQFF

d_call: TRBD2
clone_size: -
v_call: TRBV4-1
j_call: TRBJ2-7
cdr3_nt: TGCGCCAGCAGCCCCTTGGGAGGGAAAAGGTACGAGCAGTACTTC
cdr3_aa: CASSPLGGKRYEQYF

d_call: -
clone_size: -
v_call: TRBV29-1
j_call: TRBJ2-1
cdr3_nt: TGCAGCGTCGCGGGCTACTACAATGAGCAGTTCTTC
cdr3_aa: CSVAGYYNEQFF

d_call: TRBD2
clone_size: -
v_call: TRBV7-3
j_call: TRBJ2-2
cdr3_nt: TGTGCCAGCAGCTTACTAGCGGGAGGGCCGAACACCGGGGAGCTGTTTTTT
cdr3_aa: CASSLLAGGPNTGELFF

d_call: -
clone_size: once
v_call: TRBV10-1
j_call: TRBJ1-6
cdr3_nt: TGCGCCAGCAGTGAAGGGGCGTTCGGGTCACCCCTCCACTTT
cdr3_aa: CASSEGAFGSPLHF

d_call: -
clone_size: -
v_call: TRBV20-1
j_call: TRBJ2-7
cdr3_nt: TGCAGTGCTAGGGACAACTACGAGCAGTACTTC
cdr3_aa: CSARDNYEQYF